This passage covers 4 T cell receptor beta chains from one sample sequenced in a study of cytomegalovirus exposure and HLA in healthy donors. TCRdb's table, derived via immunoSEQ multiplex PCR, lists solely in-frame clones and lacks some. Of some 200,000 clones in the sample, 80% to 85% were seen once. Sequencing was carried out using PBMCs. These receptors were taken from a woman younger than 35 in good health and CMV-seropositive.

The count of this clone is one. The chain couples TRBV7-2 to TRBJ1-2; D is possibly TRBD1 (6 bases). V was shortened by 5 bases and J by 0 bases, with 10 bases between the two germline ends. Germline lookup yields CDR1 SGHTA and CDR2 FQGNSA. There are 14 residues in the CDR3. The CDR3 is CASSPRTANYGYTF. The CDR3, as DNA: TGTGCCAGCAGCCCTCGGACAGCTAACTATGGCTACACCTTC.

The chain joins TRBV18 to TRBJ2-5, with D uncertain. Trimming stripped 6 bases from V and 1 base from J, with 3 bases between. In germline, CDR1 is KGHSH, CDR2 LQKENI. The CDR3 extends over 11 amino acids. The DNA for the CDR3 is TGTGCCAGCTCTCGCCAAGAGACCCAGTACTTC. This sequence encodes CASSRQETQYF.

V and J are TRBV7-2 and TRBJ1-1; TRBD1 is a possible D gene (6 bases). Germline V gives CDR1 SGHTA, CDR2 FQGNSA. The CDR3 spans 16 residues. Trimming took 0 bases from V and 1 from J, leaving 12 bases between them. The chain's CDR3 is CASSLAGTDRNTEAFF. The CDR3 DNA is TGTGCCAGCAGCTTAGCAGGAACGGACAGGAACACTGAAGCTTTCTTT.

The rearrangement joins TRBV9 to TRBJ2-1; 9 bases line up with TRBD2. The trim removed 6 bases at V and 1 base at J, leaving 11 bases unmatched. This CDR3 spans 17 amino acids. Germline lookup yields CDR1 SGDLS and CDR2 YYNGEE. CDR3 nucleotides: TGTGCCAGCACCAACCAGGAGCGGGGGGTATCCTACAATGAGCAGTTCTTC. Translating it yields CASTNQERGVSYNEQFF.